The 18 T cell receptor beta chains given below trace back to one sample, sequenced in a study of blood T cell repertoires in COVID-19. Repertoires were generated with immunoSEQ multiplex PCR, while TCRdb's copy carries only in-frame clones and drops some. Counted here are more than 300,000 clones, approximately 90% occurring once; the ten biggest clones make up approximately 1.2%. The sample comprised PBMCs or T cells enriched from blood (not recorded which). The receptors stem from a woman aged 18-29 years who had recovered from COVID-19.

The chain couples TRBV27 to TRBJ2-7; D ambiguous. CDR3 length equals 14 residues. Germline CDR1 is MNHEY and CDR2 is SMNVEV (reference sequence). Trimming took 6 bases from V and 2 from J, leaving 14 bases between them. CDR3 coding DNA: TGTGCCAGCAGCTCCCGTCTCCTCCCCTACGAGCAGTACTTC. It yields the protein CASSSRLLPYEQYF.

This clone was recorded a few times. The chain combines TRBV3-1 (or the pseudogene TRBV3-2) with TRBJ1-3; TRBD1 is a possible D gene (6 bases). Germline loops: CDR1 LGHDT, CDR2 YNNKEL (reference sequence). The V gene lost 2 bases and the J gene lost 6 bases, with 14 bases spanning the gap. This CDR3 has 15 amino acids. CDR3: CASSQPTGSENTIYF. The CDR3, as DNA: TGTGCCAGCAGCCAACCAACAGGGTCCGAAAACACCATATATTTT.

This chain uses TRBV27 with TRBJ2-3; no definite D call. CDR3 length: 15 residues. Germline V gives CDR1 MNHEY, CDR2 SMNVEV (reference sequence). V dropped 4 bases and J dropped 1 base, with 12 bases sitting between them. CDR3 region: CASSSPLRGTDTQYF. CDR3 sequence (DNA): TGTGCCAGCAGTTCCCCCCTCCGTGGCACAGATACGCAGTATTTT.

The CDR3 reads CAWSVYAASSYEQYF. The CDR3 DNA reads as TGTGCCTGGAGTGTATATGCAGCTAGCTCCTACGAGCAGTACTTC. This sequence joins TRBV30 and TRBJ2-7; D call uncertain. The CDR3 runs to 15 residues. V was pared by 0 bases and J by 0 bases, with 12 bases between. In germline, CDR1 is GTSNPN, CDR2 SVGIG (reference sequence). The complete variable domain, with remaining parts taken from reference TRBV30 and TRBJ2-7, reads SQTIHQWPATLVQPVGSPLSLECTVEGTSNPNLYWYRQAAGRGLQLLFYSVGIGQISSEVPQNLSASRPQDRQFILSSKKLLLSDSGFYLCAWSVYAASSYEQYFGPGTRLTVT.

As DNA, the CDR3 is TGTGCCAGCAGCCCAGCGAGCGGGCACACAGATACGCAGTATTTT. Amino acids: CASSPASGHTDTQYF. The gene calls are TRBV9 and TRBJ2-3, with a possible D match to TRBD2 (6 bases). Germline assignment: CDR1 SGDLS and CDR2 YYNGEE. V was pared by 4 bases and J by 2 bases, with 14 bases between. This CDR3 is 15 amino acids long.

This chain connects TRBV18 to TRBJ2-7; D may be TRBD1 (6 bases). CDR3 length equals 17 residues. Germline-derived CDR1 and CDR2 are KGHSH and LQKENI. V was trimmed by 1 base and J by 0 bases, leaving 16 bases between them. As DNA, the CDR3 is TGTGCCAGCTCACCACTAAACGGACAGCAGAACTCCTACGAGCAGTACTTC. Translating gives CASSPLNGQQNSYEQYF.

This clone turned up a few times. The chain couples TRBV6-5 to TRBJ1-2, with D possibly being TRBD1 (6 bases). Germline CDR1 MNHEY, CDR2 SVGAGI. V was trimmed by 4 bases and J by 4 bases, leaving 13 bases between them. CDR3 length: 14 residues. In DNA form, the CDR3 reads TGTGCCAGCAGTTCCAGCCAGGGGTTCTATGGCTACACCTTC. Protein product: CASSSSQGFYGYTF.

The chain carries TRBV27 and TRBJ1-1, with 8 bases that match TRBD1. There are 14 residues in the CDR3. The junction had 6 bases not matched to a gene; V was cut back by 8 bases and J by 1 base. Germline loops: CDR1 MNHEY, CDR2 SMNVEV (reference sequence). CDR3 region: CASRRTGQNTEAFF. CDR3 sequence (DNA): TGTGCCAGCCGACGGACAGGGCAGAACACTGAAGCTTTCTTT.

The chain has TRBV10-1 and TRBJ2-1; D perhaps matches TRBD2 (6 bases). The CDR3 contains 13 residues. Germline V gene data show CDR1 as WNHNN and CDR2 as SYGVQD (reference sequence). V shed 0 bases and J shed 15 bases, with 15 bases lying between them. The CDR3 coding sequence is TGCGCCAGCAGTGAGTCGACGTCGGAGGGTCGGTTCTTC. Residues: CASSESTSEGRFF.

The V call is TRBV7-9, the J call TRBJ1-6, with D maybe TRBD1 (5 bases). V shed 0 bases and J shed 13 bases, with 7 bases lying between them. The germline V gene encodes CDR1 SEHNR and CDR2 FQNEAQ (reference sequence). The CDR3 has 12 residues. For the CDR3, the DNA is TGTGCCAGCAGCTTAGCGGGGGGTCCCCTCCACTTT. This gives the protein CASSLAGGPLHF.

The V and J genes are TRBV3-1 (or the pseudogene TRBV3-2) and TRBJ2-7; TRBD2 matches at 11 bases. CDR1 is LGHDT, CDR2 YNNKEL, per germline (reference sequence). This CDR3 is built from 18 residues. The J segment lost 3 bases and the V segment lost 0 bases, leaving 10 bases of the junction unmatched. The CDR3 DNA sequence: TGTGCCAGCAGCCAAGATAAAGGGACTAGCGGATACAACTACGAGCAGTACTTC. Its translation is CASSQDKGTSGYNYEQYF.

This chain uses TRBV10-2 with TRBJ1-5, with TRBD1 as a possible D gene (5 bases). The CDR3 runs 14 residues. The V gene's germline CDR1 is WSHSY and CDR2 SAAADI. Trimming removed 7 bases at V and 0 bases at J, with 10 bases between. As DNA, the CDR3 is TGCGCCAGCATTGGGCAGGGTAGCAATCAGCCCCAGCATTTT. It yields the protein CASIGQGSNQPQHF.

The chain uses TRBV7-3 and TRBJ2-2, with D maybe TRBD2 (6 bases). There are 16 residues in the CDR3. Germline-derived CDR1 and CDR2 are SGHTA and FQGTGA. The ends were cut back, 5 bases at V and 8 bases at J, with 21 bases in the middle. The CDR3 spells CASSRTREEGVGELFF. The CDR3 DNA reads TGTGCCAGCAGCCGTACCAGGGAGGAGGGAGTGGGGGAGCTGTTTTTT. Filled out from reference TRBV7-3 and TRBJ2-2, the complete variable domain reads GAGVSQTPSNKVTEKGKYVELRCDPISGHTALYWYRQSLGQGPEFLIYFQGTGAADDSGLPNDRFFAVRPEGSVSTLKIQRTERGDSAVYLCASSRTREEGVGELFFGEGSRLTVL.

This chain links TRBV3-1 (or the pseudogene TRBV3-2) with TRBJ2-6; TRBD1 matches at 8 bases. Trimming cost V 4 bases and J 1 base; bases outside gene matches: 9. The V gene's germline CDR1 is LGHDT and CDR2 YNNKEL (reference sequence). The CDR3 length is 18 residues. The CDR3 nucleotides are TGTGCCAGCAGCCCCGGGGACAGGCCCCCATCTGGGGCCAACGTCCTGACTTTC. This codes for CASSPGDRPPSGANVLTF.

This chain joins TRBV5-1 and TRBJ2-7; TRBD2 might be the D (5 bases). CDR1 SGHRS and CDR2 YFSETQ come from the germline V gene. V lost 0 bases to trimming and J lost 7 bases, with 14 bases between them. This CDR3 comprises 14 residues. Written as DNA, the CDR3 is TGCGCCAGCAGCTTGGCAGTTTCGGGAAGGGAGCAGTACTTC. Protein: CASSLAVSGREQYF.

This chain's CDR3 is CASSPAWAKETQYF. CDR3 sequence (DNA): TGTGCCAGCAGCCCGGCCTGGGCCAAAGAGACCCAGTACTTC. J is TRBJ2-5 and V is TRBV9, with D hard to call. Germline V lookup: CDR1 SGDLS, CDR2 YYNGEE. The CDR3 runs 14 residues. V was cut by 4 bases and J by 3 bases, with 13 bases left in between.

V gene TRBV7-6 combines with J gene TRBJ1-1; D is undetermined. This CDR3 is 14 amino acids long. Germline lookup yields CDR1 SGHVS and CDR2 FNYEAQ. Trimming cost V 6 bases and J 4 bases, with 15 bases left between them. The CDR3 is CASRQDGMGTEAFF. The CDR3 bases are TGTGCCAGCAGACAAGACGGGATGGGCACTGAAGCTTTCTTT. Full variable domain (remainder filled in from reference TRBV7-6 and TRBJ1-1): GAGVSQSPRYKVTKRGQDVALRCDPISGHVSLYWYRQALGQGPEFLTYFNYEAQQDKSGLPNDRFSAERPEGSISTLTIQRTEQRDSAMYRCASRQDGMGTEAFFGQGTRLTVV.

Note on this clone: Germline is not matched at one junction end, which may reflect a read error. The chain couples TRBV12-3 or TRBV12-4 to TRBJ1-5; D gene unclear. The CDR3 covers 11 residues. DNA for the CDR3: TGTGCCAGCAGTCGGGGTCAGGCCCAGCATTTT. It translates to CASSRGQAQHF.